What follows are 5 T cell receptor beta chains derived from one specimen sequenced in a study of blood T cell repertoires in COVID-19. Assay: immunoSEQ multiplex PCR; the TCRdb copy retains only in-frame clones and omits some. Of a few hundred thousand clones listed, 65% to 90% are singletons. The sample comprised PBMCs or T cells enriched from blood (not recorded which). Receptors were obtained from a woman aged 18-29 years who had recovered from COVID-19.

The chain carries TRBV30 and TRBJ2-7, with 7 positions matching TRBD2. CDR3 length: 13 residues. Germline CDR1 is GTSNPN and CDR2 is SVGIG (reference sequence). With 3 bases clipped from V and 7 bases from J, the junction kept 9 bases outside the gene matches. CDR3 in DNA: TGTGCCTGGAGCAGGGCCACCGGGGGGGAGCAGTACTTC. Translated, it gives CAWSRATGGEQYF.

This chain connects TRBV4-1 to TRBJ2-7; TRBD1 matches 8 bases. The V segment lost 2 bases and the J segment 4 bases; nucleotides outside the gene matches: 4. In germline, CDR1 is MGHRA, CDR2 YSYEKL. The CDR3 totals 14 residues. CDR3 DNA: TGCGCCAGCAGCCAACTTGACAGGGGTTACGAGCAGTACTTC. Amino acids: CASSQLDRGYEQYF.

This clone was observed many times. The chain recombines TRBV3-1 (or the pseudogene TRBV3-2) with TRBJ2-3, with 11 bases fitting TRBD2. The CDR3 length is 20 residues. CDR1 is LGHDT and CDR2 is YNNKEL in the germline V gene (reference sequence). Trimming removed 4 bases from V and 2 bases from J; junction bases left unmatched: 17. The CDR3 DNA sequence: TGTGCCAGCAGCCCCCGAGGTGTTCTAGCGGGAGGTCCGTCCACAGATACGCAGTATTTT. Translation gives CASSPRGVLAGGPSTDTQYF.

This sequence joins TRBV9 and TRBJ1-2; 8 bases line up with TRBD1. Germline CDR1 SGDLS, CDR2 YYNGEE. The V gene end was trimmed by 3 bases and the J gene end by 8 bases; junction bases not matched to a gene: 9. The CDR3 has 14 residues. CDR3 nucleotide sequence: TGTGCCAGCAGCGCGCAGAAACAGGGGGGCGGCTACACCTTC. Amino acids: CASSAQKQGGGYTF.

The chain employs TRBV6-1 and TRBJ2-7; D is unclear. CDR3 length: 10 amino acids. Deletions cut 1 base from V and 9 bases from J, with 4 bases between. Per the germline V gene, CDR1 is MNHNS and CDR2 is SASEGT. CDR3 amino acids: CASSEGVQYF. Here the CDR3 DNA reads TGTGCCAGCAGTGAAGGAGTGCAGTACTTC.